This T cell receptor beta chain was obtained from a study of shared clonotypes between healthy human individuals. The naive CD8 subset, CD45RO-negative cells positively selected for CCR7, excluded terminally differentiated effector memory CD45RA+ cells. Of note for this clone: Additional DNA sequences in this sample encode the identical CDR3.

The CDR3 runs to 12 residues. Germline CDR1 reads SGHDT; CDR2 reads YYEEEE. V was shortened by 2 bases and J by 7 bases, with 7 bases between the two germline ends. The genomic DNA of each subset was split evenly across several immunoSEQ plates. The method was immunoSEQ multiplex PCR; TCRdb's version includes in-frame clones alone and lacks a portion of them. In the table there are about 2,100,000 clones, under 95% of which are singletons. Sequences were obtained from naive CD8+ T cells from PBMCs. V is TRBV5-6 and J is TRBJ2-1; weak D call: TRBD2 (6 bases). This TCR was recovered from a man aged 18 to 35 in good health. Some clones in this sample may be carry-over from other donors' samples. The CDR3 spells CASSLGTNEQFF. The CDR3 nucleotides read TGTGCCAGCAGCTTAGGGACTAATGAGCAGTTCTTC.